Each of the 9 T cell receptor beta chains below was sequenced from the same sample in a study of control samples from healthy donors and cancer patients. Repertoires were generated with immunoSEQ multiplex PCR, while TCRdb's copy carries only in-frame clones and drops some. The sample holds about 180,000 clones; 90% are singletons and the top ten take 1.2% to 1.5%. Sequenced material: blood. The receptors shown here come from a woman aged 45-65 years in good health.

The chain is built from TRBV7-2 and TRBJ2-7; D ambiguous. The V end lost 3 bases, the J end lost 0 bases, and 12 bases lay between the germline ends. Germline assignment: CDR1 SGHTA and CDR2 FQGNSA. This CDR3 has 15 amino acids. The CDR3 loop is CASSLDGGASYEQYF. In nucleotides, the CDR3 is TGTGCCAGCAGCTTGGATGGTGGCGCCTCCTACGAGCAGTACTTC.

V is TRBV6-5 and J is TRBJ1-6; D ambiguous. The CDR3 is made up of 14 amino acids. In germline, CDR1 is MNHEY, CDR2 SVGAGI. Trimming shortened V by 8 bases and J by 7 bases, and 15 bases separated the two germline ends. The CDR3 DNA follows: TGTGCCAGCCACCCCCAAGGGCAGAATTCACCCCTCCACTTT. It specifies CASHPQGQNSPLHF.

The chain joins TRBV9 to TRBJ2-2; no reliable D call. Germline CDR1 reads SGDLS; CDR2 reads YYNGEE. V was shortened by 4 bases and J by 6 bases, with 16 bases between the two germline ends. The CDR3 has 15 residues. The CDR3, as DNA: TGTGCCAGCAGCCCCGGGCCCGGCTACCCCGGGGAGCTGTTTTTT. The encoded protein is CASSPGPGYPGELFF.

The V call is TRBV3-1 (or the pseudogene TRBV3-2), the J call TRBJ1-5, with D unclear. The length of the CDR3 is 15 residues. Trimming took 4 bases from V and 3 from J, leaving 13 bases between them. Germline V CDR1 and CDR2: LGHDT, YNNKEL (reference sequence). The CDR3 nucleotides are TGTGCCAGCAGCCCAGTGGTCGGGTCCAATCAGCCCCAGCATTTT. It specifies CASSPVVGSNQPQHF.

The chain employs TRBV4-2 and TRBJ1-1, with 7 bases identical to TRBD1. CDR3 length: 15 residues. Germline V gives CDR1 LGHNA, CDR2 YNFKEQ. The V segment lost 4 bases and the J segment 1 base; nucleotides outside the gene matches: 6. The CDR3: CASSLLTGSNTEAFF. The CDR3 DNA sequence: TGTGCCAGCAGCCTCCTGACAGGGTCGAACACTGAAGCTTTCTTT.

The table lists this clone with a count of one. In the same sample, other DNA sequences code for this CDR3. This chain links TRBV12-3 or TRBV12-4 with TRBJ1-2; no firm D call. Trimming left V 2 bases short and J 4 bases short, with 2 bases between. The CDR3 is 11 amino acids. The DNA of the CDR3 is TGTGCCAGCAGTTTAAGCTATGGCTACACCTTC. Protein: CASSLSYGYTF.

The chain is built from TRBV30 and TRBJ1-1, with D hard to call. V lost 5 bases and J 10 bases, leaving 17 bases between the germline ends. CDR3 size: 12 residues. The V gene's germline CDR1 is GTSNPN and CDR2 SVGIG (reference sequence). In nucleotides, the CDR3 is TGTGCCTGGTTGACACCAGCCCTGTTAGCTTTCTTT. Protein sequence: CAWLTPALLAFF.

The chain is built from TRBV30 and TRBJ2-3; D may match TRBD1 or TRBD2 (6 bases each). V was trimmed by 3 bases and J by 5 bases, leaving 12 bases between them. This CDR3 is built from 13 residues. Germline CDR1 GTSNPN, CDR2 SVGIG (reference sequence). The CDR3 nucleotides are TGTGCCTGGAGCCGGGGGCAGGGAGATACGCAGTATTTT. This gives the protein CAWSRGQGDTQYF.

CDR3 nucleotide sequence: TGTGCCAGCAACGCCGGGACTCTGTCCATCAATGAGCAGTTCTTC. Its translation is CASNAGTLSINEQFF. This rearrangement joins TRBV5-6 to TRBJ2-1; D is perhaps TRBD2 (6 bases). The germline CDR1 and CDR2 sequences are SGHDT and YYEEEE. This CDR3 comprises 15 residues. Between the trimmed V and J ends, which lost 6 bases and 6 bases, there was a span of 19 bases.